This passage covers 6 T cell receptor beta chains from one sample sequenced in a study of T cell repertoires in cytomegalovirus infection. Each CDR3 protein gets one entry after TCRdb re-called the reads with MiXCR. The sample holds 560,000 or so distinct CDR3 sequences; 16% are singletons and the top ten take roughly a quarter. Sequencing used CD8+ T cells from PBMCs. Receptors originate from a human donor in good health (CMV status not recorded). Some clones in this sample may be carry-over from other donors' samples.

This clonotype appeared many times. This sequence joins TRBV7-8 and TRBJ2-1; D remains unclear. Germline V gene data show CDR1 as SGHVS and CDR2 as FQNEAQ. Between the trimmed V and J ends, which lost 3 bases and 7 bases, there was a span of 7 bases. The CDR3 has 12 residues. CDR3 protein: CASSFGTNEQFF. CDR3 sequence (DNA): TGTGCCAGCAGCTTCGGCACTAATGAGCAGTTCTTC.

This clonotype occurred many times. The chain recombines TRBV12-3 or TRBV12-4 with TRBJ2-3, with no clear D. The CDR3 has 13 residues. V was trimmed by 6 bases and J by 3 bases, leaving 10 bases between them. The CDR3 here is CASSRPGTDTQYF. The DNA for the CDR3 is TGTGCCAGCAGCCGACCCGGAACAGATACGCAGTATTTT.

The rearrangement links TRBV5-5 to TRBJ2-5; TRBD2 matches at 8 bases. This CDR3 is 14 amino acids long. The V gene end was trimmed by 4 bases and the J gene end by 2 bases; junction bases not matched to a gene: 4. Germline-derived CDR1 and CDR2 are SGHKS and YYEKEE (reference sequence). CDR3 DNA: TGTGCCAGCAGCGGACCGGGAGGGCAAGAGACCCAGTACTTC. Amino acid sequence: CASSGPGGQETQYF.

V gene TRBV2 combines with J gene TRBJ2-7; TRBD2 matches 7 bases. Per germline, CDR1 SNHLY and CDR2 FYNNEI. The CDR3 runs 10 residues. Trimming took 11 bases from V and 4 from J; bases not matched to a gene: 2. The CDR3 DNA reads TGTGCCGGCGGGGGATACGAGCAGTACTTC. As protein: CAGGGYEQYF.

This clonotype was picked up many times. J is TRBJ2-5 and V is TRBV7-3; 7 bases are shared with TRBD2. The ends lost 5 bases at V and 4 bases at J; junction bases unmatched: 10. The CDR3 totals 15 residues. CDR1 and CDR2 from the germline V gene are SGHTA and FQGTGA. The CDR3 spells CASSDSGGGLETQYF. Written as DNA, the CDR3 is TGTGCCAGCAGCGACAGTGGGGGAGGGTTAGAGACCCAGTACTTC.

Of note for this clonotype: It may be a read error: a sequence one base away is much more abundant. This chain connects TRBV2 to TRBJ2-7, with 9 nucleotides matching TRBD1. CDR3 length: 14 residues. The germline V gene has CDR1 SNHLY and CDR2 FYNNEI. In nucleotides, the CDR3 is TGTGCCACCCTCGGGGGACAGGGATCCTACGAGCAGCACTTC. Its protein product is CATLGGQGSYEQHF.